The 20 T cell receptor beta chains below come from one sample, sequenced in a study of blood T cell repertoires in COVID-19. Sequencing was performed with immunoSEQ multiplex PCR; in TCRdb, only in-frame clones are kept and a portion is missing. Altogether hundreds of thousands of clones are present, around 90% being singletons, with the ten largest covering 1.2% to 1.5%. Sequenced input: peripheral blood. Receptors were obtained from a man older than 75 with acute or convalescent COVID-19.

This clone was recorded once. The J gene is TRBJ1-1, the V gene TRBV5-1; 8 bases are shared with TRBD1. The CDR3 is 16 amino acids. Germline V gives CDR1 SGHRS, CDR2 YFSETQ. Losses at the gene ends were 4 bases for V and 0 bases for J; bases not matched to a gene: 8. Here the CDR3 reads CASSPNRGVVNTEAFF. In nucleotides, the CDR3 is TGCGCCAGCAGCCCCAACAGGGGGGTGGTGAACACTGAAGCTTTCTTT.

The J gene is TRBJ2-5, the V gene TRBV7-2; 9 bases match TRBD2. V dropped 1 base and J dropped 2; count of bases not matched to a gene: 11. Per germline, CDR1 SGHTA and CDR2 FQGNSA. CDR3 length equals 18 residues. CDR3 nucleotides: TGTGCCAGCAGCTTAGGCCTCTTTAGCGGGAGCCGGCAAGAGACCCAGTACTTC. This encodes CASSLGLFSGSRQETQYF.

This sequence joins TRBV15 and TRBJ2-7; a weak D match, TRBD2 (5 bases). The length of the CDR3 is 15 residues. The V and J ends lost 1 base and 3 bases respectively, with 13 bases between them. CDR1 is LNHNV, CDR2 YYDKDF, per germline (reference sequence). The CDR3: CATSRGGDGVYEQYF. In DNA form, the CDR3 reads TGTGCCACCAGCAGAGGGGGAGATGGGGTCTACGAGCAGTACTTC.

The rearrangement uses TRBV19 and TRBJ1-2, with 8 nucleotides matching TRBD1. V dropped 5 bases and J dropped 4; count of bases not matched to a gene: 9. The germline V gene encodes CDR1 LNHDA and CDR2 SQIVND (reference sequence). There are 15 residues in the CDR3. The CDR3 region is CASSAQGAPAYGYTF. CDR3 in DNA: TGTGCCAGTAGTGCCCAGGGGGCGCCAGCCTATGGCTACACCTTC.

The V gene is TRBV6-5, the J gene TRBJ1-2; 10 bases line up with TRBD1. V lost 5 bases, J lost 6 bases, and 9 bases stayed unmatched. Germline values: CDR1 MNHEY, CDR2 SVGAGI. The CDR3 has 15 residues. DNA of the CDR3: TGTGCCAGCAGTAGACCCGGGACAGGGGTGAATGGCTACACCTTC. As protein: CASSRPGTGVNGYTF.

CDR3 sequence reads: CASSWWSGDTQYF. The CDR3 DNA reads as TGTGCCAGCAGCTGGTGGAGTGGGGATACGCAGTATTTT. This sequence joins TRBV5-6 and TRBJ2-3; D ambiguous. The V end lost 3 bases, the J end lost 6 bases, and 11 bases lay between the germline ends. This CDR3 comprises 13 residues. CDR1 and CDR2 from the germline V gene are SGHDT and YYEEEE.

The V gene is TRBV18, the J gene TRBJ1-5, with 10 bases matching TRBD1. The CDR3 is 16 residues long. CDR1 and CDR2 (germline): KGHSH, LQKENI. The V segment lost 3 bases and the J segment 3 bases; nucleotides outside the gene matches: 5. The CDR3 region is CASSPGQGVTNQPQHF. In nucleotides, the CDR3 is TGTGCCAGCTCACCCGGACAGGGGGTGACCAATCAGCCCCAGCATTTT.

A single count supports this clone. The rearrangement joins TRBV5-1 to TRBJ1-3; D not certain. The germline V and J ends were trimmed by 4 bases and 2 bases, with 10 bases remaining between them. The CDR3 covers 14 residues. Germline values: CDR1 SGHRS, CDR2 YFSETQ. CDR3 in amino acids: CASSVTATGNTIYF. The CDR3 DNA sequence: TGCGCCAGCAGCGTAACAGCTACTGGAAACACCATATATTTT.

The CDR3: CASSYGQSGNTIYF. The DNA of the CDR3 is TGTGCCAGCAGCTACGGACAATCTGGAAACACCATATATTTT. The rearrangement links TRBV11-2 to TRBJ1-3; perhaps TRBD1 as D (5 bases). V shed 4 bases and J shed 1 base, with 8 bases lying between them. CDR1 and CDR2 from the germline V gene are SGHAT and FQNNGV. The CDR3 totals 14 residues. Combining the CDR3 with reference TRBV11-2 and TRBJ1-3 gives the whole variable domain EAGVAQSPRYKIIEKRQSVAFWCNPISGHATLYWYQQILGQGPKLLIQFQNNGVVDDSQLPKDRFSAERLKGVDSTLKIQPAKLEDSAVYLCASSYGQSGNTIYFGEGSWLTVV.

The genes are TRBV6-2 or TRBV6-3 and TRBJ1-2; no clear D. Trimming shortened V by 6 bases and J by 4 bases, and 15 bases separated the two germline ends. Per the germline V gene, CDR1 is MNHEY and CDR2 is SVGEGT. This CDR3 region has 14 residues. The CDR3 protein is CASSTKLQVYGYTF. In DNA, the CDR3 is TGTGCCAGCAGCACGAAGTTACAAGTCTATGGCTACACCTTC.

This chain connects TRBV4-2 to TRBJ1-4; D is possibly TRBD1 (6 bases). The CDR3 is 15 residues long. Germline loops: CDR1 LGHNA, CDR2 YNFKEQ. Trimming stripped 4 bases from V and 8 bases from J, with 17 bases between. The DNA of the CDR3 is TGTGCCAGCAGCCCCGGGACACACCAAAAAGAAAAACTGTTTTTT. It is translated as CASSPGTHQKEKLFF.

The V gene is TRBV18, the J gene TRBJ2-3; TRBD2 might be the D (6 bases). V dropped 0 bases and J dropped 5 bases, with 12 bases sitting between them. Germline V CDR1 and CDR2: KGHSH, LQKENI. The CDR3 extends over 15 amino acids. The CDR3 protein is CASSPPRGGRDTQYF. The CDR3 nucleotides are TGTGCCAGCTCACCACCGCGGGGAGGCAGAGATACGCAGTATTTT.

The chain employs TRBV27 and TRBJ1-4; D is possibly TRBD1 (6 bases). V dropped 6 bases and J dropped 8 bases, with 19 bases sitting between them. The V gene's germline CDR1 is MNHEY and CDR2 SMNVEV (reference sequence). The CDR3 totals 15 residues. DNA for the CDR3: TGTGCCAGCAGGAGCGGGGGCGGGCGAGGAGAAAAACTGTTTTTT. It is translated as CASRSGGGRGEKLFF.

V and J are TRBV20-1 and TRBJ1-5; unclear D gene. Germline values: CDR1 DFQATT, CDR2 SNEGSKA (reference sequence). CDR3 length: 13 residues. Trimming stripped 3 bases from V and 4 bases from J, with 10 bases between. The chain's CDR3 is CSASFGSNQPQHF. The CDR3 DNA reads TGCAGTGCTAGTTTCGGGTCTAATCAGCCCCAGCATTTT.

This clone appeared a single time. The chain carries TRBV18 and TRBJ2-3; D unclear. CDR3 length equals 14 residues. Germline CDR1 KGHSH, CDR2 LQKENI. V lost 4 bases to trimming and J lost 2 bases, with 10 bases between them. CDR3 protein: CASSRNPITDTQYF. In DNA form, the CDR3 reads TGTGCCAGCTCACGCAACCCTATCACAGATACGCAGTATTTT. The variable domain in full, completed from reference TRBV18 and TRBJ2-3, reads NAGVMQNPRHLVRRRGQEARLRCSPMKGHSHVYWYRQLPEEGLKFMVYLQKENIIDESGMPKERFSAEFPKEGPSILRIQQVVRGDSAAYFCASSRNPITDTQYFGPGTRLTVL.

This clone appeared a few times. The chain carries TRBV5-1 and TRBJ2-3; TRBD1 matches 10 bases. V lost 4 bases and J lost 1; bases outside the gene matches: 3. The germline CDR1 and CDR2 sequences are SGHRS and YFSETQ. The CDR3 has 15 residues. In DNA, the CDR3 is TGCGCCAGCAGCACCGGGACAGGGGGCACAGATACGCAGTATTTT. It specifies CASSTGTGGTDTQYF.

CDR3 nucleotide sequence: TGTGCCAGCAGCTTCCTATGGGGGCAGGACGAGCAGTACTTC. Encoded protein: CASSFLWGQDEQYF. The J gene is TRBJ2-7, the V gene TRBV11-1; D might be TRBD1 (6 bases). V was clipped by 3 bases and J by 5 bases, with 14 bases between them. There are 14 residues in the CDR3. From germline, CDR1 is SGHAT and CDR2 FQDESV (reference sequence). Supplemented by reference TRBV11-1 and TRBJ2-7, the full variable domain reads EAEVAQSPRYKITEKSQAVAFWCDPISGHATLYWYRQILGQGPELLVQFQDESVVDDSQLPKDRFSAERLKGVDSTLKIQPAELGDSAMYLCASSFLWGQDEQYFGPGTRLTVT.

This clone was seen a few times. The CDR3 loop reads CASNPEASDYNEQFF. The CDR3, as DNA: TGTGCCAGTAACCCGGAGGCTAGCGACTACAATGAGCAGTTCTTC. The V and J genes are TRBV19 and TRBJ2-1, with D possibly TRBD2 on 6 matching bases. The germline V and J ends were trimmed by 7 bases and 3 bases, with 16 bases remaining between them. The germline V gene encodes CDR1 LNHDA and CDR2 SQIVND (reference sequence). This CDR3 is 15 amino acids long.

CDR3 amino acids: CASSQDLRGEGETQYF. In DNA, the CDR3 is TGCGCCAGCAGCCAAGATCTACGGGGGGAAGGCGAGACCCAGTACTTC. The V gene is TRBV4-3, the J gene TRBJ2-5; 7 bases are shared with TRBD2. V dropped 0 bases and J dropped 5; count of bases not matched to a gene: 9. CDR3 size: 16 residues. Per the germline V gene, CDR1 is LGHNA and CDR2 is YSLEER.

This clone has just one count. The chain combines TRBV6-5 with TRBJ1-2; D is unresolved. V was trimmed by 5 bases and J by 7 bases, leaving 14 bases between them. The CDR3 totals 13 residues. CDR1 is MNHEY, CDR2 SVGAGI, per germline. CDR3 region: CASSRMARGGYTF. DNA of the CDR3: TGTGCCAGCAGTAGAATGGCTCGTGGTGGCTACACCTTC.